This TCR beta chain originates from a study of beta chain features in type 1 diabetes. Every bit of the isolated RNA underwent reverse transcription, so sequencing read expressed TCRB transcripts. This table comes from immunoSEQ multiplex PCR, and its TCRdb copy is limited to in-frame clones, with some not included. The table shows roughly 140,000 clones, with approximately 52% occurring only once. With regard to this clone: The antigen is unknown.

From germline, CDR1 is SGHDT and CDR2 YYEEEE. V lost 4 bases and J lost 0, with 19 bases in between. The CDR3 is 17 amino acids. Study-level results: For patients and controls alike, PCR might favor shorter templates to the same degree. There was no resolution here of whether HLA type influences TCRB rearrangement. In all four CD4+ subsets, TCRB CDR3 length was significantly, moderately reduced in type 1 diabetes.

The sample taken for sequencing was Tregs from blood. The gene calls are TRBV5-6 and TRBJ1-2; a weak D match, TRBD1 (6 bases). The clonotype comes from a man between 18 and 35 years old in good health. The CDR3 is CASSQVGAPGSNYGYTF. The CDR3 region has the DNA TGTGCCAGCAGCCAGGTGGGGGCCCCAGGGTCTAACTATGGCTACACCTTC.